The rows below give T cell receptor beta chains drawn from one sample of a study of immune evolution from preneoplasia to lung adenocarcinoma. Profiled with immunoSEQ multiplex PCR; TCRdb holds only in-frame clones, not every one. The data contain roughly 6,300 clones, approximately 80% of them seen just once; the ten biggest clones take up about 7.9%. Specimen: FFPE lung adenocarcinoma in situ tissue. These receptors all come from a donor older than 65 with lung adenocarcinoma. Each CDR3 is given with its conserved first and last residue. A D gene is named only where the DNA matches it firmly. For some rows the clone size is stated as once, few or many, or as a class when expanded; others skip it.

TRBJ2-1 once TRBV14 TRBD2 CASSQANMRGNEQFF TGTGCCAGCAGCCAAGCTAATATGCGGGGGAATGAGCAGTTCTTC
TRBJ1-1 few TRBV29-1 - CSVEGGGRTEAFF TGCAGCGTTGAGGGAGGGGGACGTACTGAAGCTTTCTTT
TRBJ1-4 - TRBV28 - CASSLSATNEKLFF TGTGCCAGCAGTTTAAGTGCAACTAATGAAAAACTGTTTTTT
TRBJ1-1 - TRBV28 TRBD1 CASSLSGPGGSTEAFF TGTGCCAGCAGTTTATCTGGGCCAGGGGGTAGCACTGAAGCTTTCTTT
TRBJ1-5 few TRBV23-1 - CASSQPQGIESNQPQHF TGCGCCAGCAGTCAGCCTCAGGGGATAGAGAGCAATCAGCCCCAGCATTTT
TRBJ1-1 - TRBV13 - CVTTRGAITEAFF TGTGTCACCACCCGGGGGGCGATCACTGAAGCTTTCTTT
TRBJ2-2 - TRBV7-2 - CASSLGATGVWAGELFF TGTGCCAGCAGCTTAGGAGCCACCGGGGTTTGGGCCGGGGAGCTGTTTTTT
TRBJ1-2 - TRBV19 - CASSPGAGAYGYTF TGTGCCAGTAGTCCGGGGGCAGGGGCATATGGCTACACCTTC
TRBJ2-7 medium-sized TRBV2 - CASSGQQVLYEQYF TGTGCCAGCAGTGGGCAGCAGGTCCTCTACGAGCAGTACTTC
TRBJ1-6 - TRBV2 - CASSFPGLNNSPLHF TGTGCCAGCAGCTTTCCGGGCCTAAACAATTCACCCCTCCACTTT
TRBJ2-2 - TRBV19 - CASMSTKHGELFF TGTGCCAGTATGTCCACTAAACACGGGGAGCTGTTTTTT
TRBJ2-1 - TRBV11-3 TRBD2 CASSPDSGSFSEQFF TGTGCCAGCAGCCCCGATAGCGGGAGTTTTAGTGAGCAGTTCTTC
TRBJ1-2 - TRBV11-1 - CASSLPGRGPYGYTF TGTGCCAGCAGCTTACCCGGACGGGGGCCCTATGGCTACACCTTC
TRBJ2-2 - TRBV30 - CAWSVVQGMGELFF TGTGCCTGGAGTGTAGTACAGGGCATGGGGGAGCTGTTTTTT
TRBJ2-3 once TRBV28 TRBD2 CASRTLAGWFGDTQYF TGTGCCAGCAGGACATTAGCGGGTTGGTTCGGAGATACGCAGTATTTT
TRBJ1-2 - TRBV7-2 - CASSLGGELPLLRGYTF TGTGCCAGCAGCTTAGGCGGGGAACTGCCCTTACTTCGCGGCTACACCTTC
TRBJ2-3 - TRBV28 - CASSLGSPDTQYF TGTGCCAGCAGTCTTGGCTCGCCAGATACGCAGTATTTT
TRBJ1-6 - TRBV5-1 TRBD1 CASSLVGTENSPLHF TGCGCCAGCAGCTTGGTGGGGACAGAAAATTCACCCCTCCACTTT
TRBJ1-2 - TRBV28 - CASSSNGYTF TGTGCCAGCAGTTCAAACGGCTACACCTTC
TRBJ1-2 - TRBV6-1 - CASSEAGGHGYTF TGTGCCAGCAGTGAAGCGGGGGGACATGGCTACACCTTC
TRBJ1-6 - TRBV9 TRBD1 CASSTRDRGLYNSPLHF TGTGCCAGCAGCACCCGGGACAGGGGTCTCTATAATTCACCCCTCCACTTT
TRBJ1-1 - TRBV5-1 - CASSLGPASGAFF TGCGCCAGCAGCTTGGGCCCAGCGTCGGGAGCTTTCTTT
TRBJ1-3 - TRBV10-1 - CASSESPSGNTIYF TGCGCCAGCAGTGAGAGTCCCTCTGGAAACACCATATATTTT
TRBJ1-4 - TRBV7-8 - CASTRREGEKLFF TGTGCCAGCACCCGCAGGGAAGGGGAAAAACTGTTTTTT
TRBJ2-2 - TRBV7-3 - CASRLAGTDTGELFF TGTGCCAGCAGGTTAGCCGGGACGGACACCGGGGAGCTGTTTTTT
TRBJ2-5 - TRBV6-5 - CASSYGGETQYF TGTGCCAGCAGTTACGGAGGAGAGACCCAGTACTTC
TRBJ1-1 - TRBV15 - CATSRAGNTEAFF TGTGCCACCAGCAGAGCGGGGAACACTGAAGCTTTCTTT
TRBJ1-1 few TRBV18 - CASSPRTGGVTEAFF TGTGCCAGCTCACCTAGGACCGGCGGCGTCACTGAAGCTTTCTTT
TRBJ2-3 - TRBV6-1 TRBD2 CASRTSSQRDTQYF TGTGCCAGCAGGACTAGCAGCCAGAGGGATACGCAGTATTTT
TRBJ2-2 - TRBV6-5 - CASSYSWNTGELFF TGTGCCAGCAGTTACTCGTGGAACACCGGGGAGCTGTTTTTT
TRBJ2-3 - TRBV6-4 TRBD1 CASSTGTGSDTQYF TGTGCCAGCAGTACCGGGACAGGGTCAGATACGCAGTATTTT
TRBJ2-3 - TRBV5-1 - CASTRDQLTDTQYF TGCGCCAGCACCCGGGACCAGCTCACAGATACGCAGTATTTT
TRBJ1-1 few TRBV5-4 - CASSNPVNTEAFF TGTGCCAGCAGCAACCCTGTCAACACTGAAGCTTTCTTT
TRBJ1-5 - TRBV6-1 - CASSEGYGQISPQHF TGTGCCAGCAGTGAGGGGTATGGGCAAATCAGCCCCCAGCATTTT
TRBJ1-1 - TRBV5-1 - CASSSGPSGMNTEAFF TGCGCCAGCAGCTCGGGACCTTCCGGCATGAACACTGAAGCTTTCTTT